The 2 T cell receptor beta chains listed next were all sequenced from one sample in a study of beta chain features in type 1 diabetes. Reverse transcription of all isolated RNA meant that expressed TCRB transcripts were sequenced. Repertoires were generated with immunoSEQ multiplex PCR, while TCRdb's copy carries only in-frame clones and drops some. The sample records 250,000 to 400,000 clones, 12% to 15% being singletons. Sequencing was performed on central memory CD4+ T cells from blood. These receptors originate from a young man in good health.

This clone was detected a few times. This chain joins TRBV5-1 and TRBJ1-6, with 7 nucleotides matching TRBD1. This CDR3 is built from 16 residues. V dropped 3 bases and J dropped 7; count of bases not matched to a gene: 10. Germline V gene sequence: CDR1 SGHRS, CDR2 YFSETQ. The CDR3 DNA reads TGCGCCAGCAGCTCGACCTCCGGGACAGAAAATTCACCCCTCCACTTT. Translated: CASSSTSGTENSPLHF.

This chain connects TRBV2 to TRBJ2-5; 10 bases map to TRBD2. Germline lookup yields CDR1 SNHLY and CDR2 FYNNEI. CDR3 size: 15 residues. J gave up 6 bases and V 0 bases, and 4 bases lay outside the gene matches. CDR3 loop: CASSEAAGGYKTQYF. Written as DNA, the CDR3 is TGTGCCAGCAGTGAAGCAGCGGGGGGGTACAAGACCCAGTACTTC.